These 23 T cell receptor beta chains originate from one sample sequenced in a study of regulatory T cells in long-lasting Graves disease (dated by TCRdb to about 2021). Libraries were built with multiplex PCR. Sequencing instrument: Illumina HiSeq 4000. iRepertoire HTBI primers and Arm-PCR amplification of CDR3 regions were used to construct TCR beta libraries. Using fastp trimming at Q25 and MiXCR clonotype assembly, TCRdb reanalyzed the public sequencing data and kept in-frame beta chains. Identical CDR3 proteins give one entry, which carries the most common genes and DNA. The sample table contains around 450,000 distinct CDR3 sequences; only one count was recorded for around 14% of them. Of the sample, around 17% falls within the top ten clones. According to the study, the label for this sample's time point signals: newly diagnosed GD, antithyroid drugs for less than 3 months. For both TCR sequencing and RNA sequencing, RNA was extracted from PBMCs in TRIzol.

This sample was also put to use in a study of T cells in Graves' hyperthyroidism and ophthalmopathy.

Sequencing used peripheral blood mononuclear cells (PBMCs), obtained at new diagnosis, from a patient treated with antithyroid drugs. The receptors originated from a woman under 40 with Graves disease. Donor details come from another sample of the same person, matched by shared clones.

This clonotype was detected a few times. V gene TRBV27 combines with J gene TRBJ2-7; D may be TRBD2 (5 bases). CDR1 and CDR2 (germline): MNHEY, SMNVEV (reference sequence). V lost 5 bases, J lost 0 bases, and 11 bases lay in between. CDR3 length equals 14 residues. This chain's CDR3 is CASSTGLNSYEQYF. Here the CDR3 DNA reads TGTGCCAGCAGTACTGGACTGAACTCCTACGAGCAGTACTTC.

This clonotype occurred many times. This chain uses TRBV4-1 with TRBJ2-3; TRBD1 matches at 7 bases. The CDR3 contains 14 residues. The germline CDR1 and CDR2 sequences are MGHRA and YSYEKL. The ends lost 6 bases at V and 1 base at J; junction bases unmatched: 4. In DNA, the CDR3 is TGCGCCAGCAGACAGGGGAAGGGCACAGATACGCAGTATTTT. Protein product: CASRQGKGTDTQYF.

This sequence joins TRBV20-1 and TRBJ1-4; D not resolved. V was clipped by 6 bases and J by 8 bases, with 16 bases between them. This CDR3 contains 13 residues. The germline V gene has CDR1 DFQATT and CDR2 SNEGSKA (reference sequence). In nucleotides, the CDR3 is TGCAGTGCCCGAACCGGGAGAAGCGAAAAACTGTTTTTT. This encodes CSARTGRSEKLFF.

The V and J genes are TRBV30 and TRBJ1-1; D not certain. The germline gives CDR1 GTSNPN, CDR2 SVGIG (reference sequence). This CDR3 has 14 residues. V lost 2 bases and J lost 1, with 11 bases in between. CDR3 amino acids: CAWSRGSPNTEAFF. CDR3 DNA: TGTGCCTGGAGTCGCGGGAGTCCGAACACTGAAGCTTTCTTT.

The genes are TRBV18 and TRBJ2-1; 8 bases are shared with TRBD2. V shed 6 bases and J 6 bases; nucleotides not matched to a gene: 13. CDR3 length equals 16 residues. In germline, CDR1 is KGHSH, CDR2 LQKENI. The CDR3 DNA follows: TGTGCCAGCTCCCCGGGACTAGATCAAGCGGTCAATGAGCAGTTCTTC. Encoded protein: CASSPGLDQAVNEQFF.

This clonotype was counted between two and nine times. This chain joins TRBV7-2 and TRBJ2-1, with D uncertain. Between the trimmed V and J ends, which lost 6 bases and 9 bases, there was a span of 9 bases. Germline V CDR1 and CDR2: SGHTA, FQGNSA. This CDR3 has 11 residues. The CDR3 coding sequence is TGTGCCAGCAGGTTTGGTGGTGAGCAGTTCTTC. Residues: CASRFGGEQFF.

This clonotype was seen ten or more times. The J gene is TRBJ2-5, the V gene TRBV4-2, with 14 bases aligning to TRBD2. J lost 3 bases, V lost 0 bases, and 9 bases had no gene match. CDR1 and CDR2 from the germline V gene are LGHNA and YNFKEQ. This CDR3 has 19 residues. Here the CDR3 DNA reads TGTGCCAGCAGCCAAGATCTTGGGGGACTAGCGGGAGCCAAAGAGACCCAGTACTTC. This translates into CASSQDLGGLAGAKETQYF.

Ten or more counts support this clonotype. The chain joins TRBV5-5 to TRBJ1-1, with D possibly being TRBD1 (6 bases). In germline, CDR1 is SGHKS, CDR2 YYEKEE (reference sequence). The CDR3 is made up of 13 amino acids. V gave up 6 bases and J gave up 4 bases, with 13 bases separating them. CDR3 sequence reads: CASTLQGSTEAFF. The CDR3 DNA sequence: TGTGCCAGCACCCTACAGGGTTCCACTGAAGCTTTCTTT.

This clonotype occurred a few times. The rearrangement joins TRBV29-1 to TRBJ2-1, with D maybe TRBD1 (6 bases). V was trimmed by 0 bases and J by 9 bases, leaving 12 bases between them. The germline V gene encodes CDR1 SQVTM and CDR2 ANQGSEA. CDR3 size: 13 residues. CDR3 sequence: CSVEDGGQVEQFF. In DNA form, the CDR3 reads TGCAGCGTTGAAGATGGGGGCCAGGTTGAGCAGTTCTTC.

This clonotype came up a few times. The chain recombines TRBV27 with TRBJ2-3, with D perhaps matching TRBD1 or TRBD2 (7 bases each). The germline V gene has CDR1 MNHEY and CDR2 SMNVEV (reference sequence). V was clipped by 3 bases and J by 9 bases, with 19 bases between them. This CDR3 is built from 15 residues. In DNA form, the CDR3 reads TGTGCCAGCAGTTTGGGGGGAGGGGGCCTTGGGACGCAGTATTTT. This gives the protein CASSLGGGGLGTQYF.

The CDR3 loop is CASSPGLHTQYF. The CDR3 bases are TGTGCCAGCAGTCCGGGGTTGCATACGCAGTATTTT. This chain joins TRBV12-3 or TRBV12-4 and TRBJ2-3; D is possibly TRBD2 (5 bases). The CDR3 covers 12 residues. V lost 5 bases and J 7 bases, leaving 10 bases between the germline ends.

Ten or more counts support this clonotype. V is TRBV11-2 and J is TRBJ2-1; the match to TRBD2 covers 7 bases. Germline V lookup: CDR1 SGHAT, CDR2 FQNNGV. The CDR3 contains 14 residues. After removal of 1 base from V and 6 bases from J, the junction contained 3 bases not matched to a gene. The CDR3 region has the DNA TGTGCCAGCAGCTTAGGGACTAGTCTCAATGAGCAGTTCTTC. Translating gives CASSLGTSLNEQFF.

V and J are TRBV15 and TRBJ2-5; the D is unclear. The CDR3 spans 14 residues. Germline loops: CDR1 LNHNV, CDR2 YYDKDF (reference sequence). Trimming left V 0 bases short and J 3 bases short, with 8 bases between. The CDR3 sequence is CATSRDPKKETQYF. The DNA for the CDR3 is TGTGCCACCAGCAGAGATCCGAAAAAAGAGACCCAGTACTTC.

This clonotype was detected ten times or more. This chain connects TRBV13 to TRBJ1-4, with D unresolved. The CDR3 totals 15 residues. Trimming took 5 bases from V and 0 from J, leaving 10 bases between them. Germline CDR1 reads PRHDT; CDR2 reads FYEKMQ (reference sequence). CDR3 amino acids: CASSRAAATNEKLFF. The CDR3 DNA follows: TGTGCCAGCAGCCGCGCGGCGGCAACTAATGAAAAACTGTTTTTT.

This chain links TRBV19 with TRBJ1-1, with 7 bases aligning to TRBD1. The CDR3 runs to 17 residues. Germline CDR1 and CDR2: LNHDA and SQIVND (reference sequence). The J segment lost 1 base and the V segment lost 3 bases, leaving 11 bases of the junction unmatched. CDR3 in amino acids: CASSMGTVKVGNTEAFF. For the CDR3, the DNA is TGTGCCAGTAGTATGGGGACAGTCAAGGTCGGGAACACTGAAGCTTTCTTT.

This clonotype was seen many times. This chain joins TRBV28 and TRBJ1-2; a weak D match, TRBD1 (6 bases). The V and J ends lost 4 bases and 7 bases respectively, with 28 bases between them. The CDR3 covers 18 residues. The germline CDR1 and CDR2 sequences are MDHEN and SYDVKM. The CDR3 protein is CASSSSMINDRQARGYTF. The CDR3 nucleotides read TGTGCCAGCAGTTCATCGATGATCAACGACAGGCAGGCACGTGGCTACACCTTC.

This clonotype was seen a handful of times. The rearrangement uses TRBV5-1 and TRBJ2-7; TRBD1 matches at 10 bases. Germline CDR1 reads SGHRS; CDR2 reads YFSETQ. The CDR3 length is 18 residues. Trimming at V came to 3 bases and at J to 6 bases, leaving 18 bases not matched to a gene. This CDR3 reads CASSSYHRQGAQRGEQYF. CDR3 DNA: TGCGCCAGCAGCTCCTACCATCGACAGGGGGCGCAGCGAGGCGAGCAGTACTTC.

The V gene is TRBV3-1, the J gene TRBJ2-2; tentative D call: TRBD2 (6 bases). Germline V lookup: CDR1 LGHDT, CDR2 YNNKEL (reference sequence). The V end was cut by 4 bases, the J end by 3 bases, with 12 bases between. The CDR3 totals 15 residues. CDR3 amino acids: CASSRRVADTGELFF. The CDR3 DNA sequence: TGTGCCAGCAGCCGGCGGGTAGCGGACACCGGGGAGCTGTTTTTT.

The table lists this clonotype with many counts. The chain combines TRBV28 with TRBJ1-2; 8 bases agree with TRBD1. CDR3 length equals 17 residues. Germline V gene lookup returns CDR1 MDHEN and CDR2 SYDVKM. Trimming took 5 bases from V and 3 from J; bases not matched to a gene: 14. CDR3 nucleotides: TGTGCCAGCAGTATTGACGGGACAGGCTCGGGCTACTATGGCTACACCTTC. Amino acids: CASSIDGTGSGYYGYTF.

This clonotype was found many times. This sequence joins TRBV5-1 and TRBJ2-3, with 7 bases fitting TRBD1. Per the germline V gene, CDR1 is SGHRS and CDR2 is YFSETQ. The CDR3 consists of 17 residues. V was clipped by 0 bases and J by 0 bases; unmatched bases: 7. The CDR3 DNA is TGCGCCAGCAGCTTGGGTTGGACAGGAACTAGCACAGATACGCAGTATTTT. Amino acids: CASSLGWTGTSTDTQYF.

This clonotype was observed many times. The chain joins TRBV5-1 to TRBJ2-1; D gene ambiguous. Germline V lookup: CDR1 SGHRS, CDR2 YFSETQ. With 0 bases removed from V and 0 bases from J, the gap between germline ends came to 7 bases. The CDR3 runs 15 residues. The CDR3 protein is CASSLEPSSYNEQFF. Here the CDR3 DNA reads TGCGCCAGCAGCTTGGAGCCTAGCTCCTACAATGAGCAGTTCTTC.

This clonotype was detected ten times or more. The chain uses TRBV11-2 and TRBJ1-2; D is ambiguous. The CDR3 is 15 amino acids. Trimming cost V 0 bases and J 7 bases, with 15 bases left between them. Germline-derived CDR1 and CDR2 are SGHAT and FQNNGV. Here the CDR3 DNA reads TGTGCCAGCAGCTTAGAAGAGGCCTTATCCCCTGGCTACACCTTC. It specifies CASSLEEALSPGYTF.

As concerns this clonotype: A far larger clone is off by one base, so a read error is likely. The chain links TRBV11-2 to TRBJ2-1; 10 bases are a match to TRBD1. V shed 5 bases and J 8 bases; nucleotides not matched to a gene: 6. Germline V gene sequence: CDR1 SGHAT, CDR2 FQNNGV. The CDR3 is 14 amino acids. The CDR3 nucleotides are TGTGCCAGCAGCCCGGGGACAGGGGTCGATGAGCAGTTCTTC. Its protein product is CASSPGTGVDEQFF.